The subject of this entry is one T cell receptor (beta chain). Its antigen remains unidentified. The data originate from a study of cytomegalovirus exposure and HLA in healthy donors. Study findings and constraints: A later analysis found common viral pathogens apparently linked to several of the most significant clusters. Cytomegalovirus status, reportedly, was diagnosed with high specificity and sensitivity by the classifier.

The PCR contained 60 Vbeta and 13 Jbeta primers. Libraries were prepared by immunoSEQ multiplex PCR; TCRdb keeps only in-frame clonotypes and omits some of them. The table includes about 97,000 clones, 81% detected once. Germline V gives CDR1 MDHEN, CDR2 SYDVKM. CDR3 size: 14 residues. V shed 4 bases and J 4 bases; nucleotides not matched to a gene: 5. Input material: PBMCs. This rearrangement joins TRBV28 to TRBJ2-5; 8 bases align to TRBD1. This clonotype originated in a man in his forties in good health and CMV-seropositive. The CDR3 sequence: CASSSPGQGETQYF. The CDR3 DNA is TGTGCCAGCAGTTCCCCCGGACAGGGAGAGACCCAGTACTTC.